This T cell receptor beta chain was captured by sequencing in a study of blood T cell repertoires in COVID-19. Repertoires were generated with immunoSEQ multiplex PCR, while TCRdb's copy carries only in-frame clones and drops some. The sample consists of tens of thousands of clones, approximately 90% of them appearing once. Germline V lookup: CDR1 MGHDK, CDR2 SYGVNS. The CDR3 totals 17 residues. The V gene end was trimmed by 0 bases and the J gene end by 4 bases; junction bases not matched to a gene: 10. The rearrangement links TRBV25-1 to TRBJ2-7; 9 bases are a match to TRBD1. The material sequenced was peripheral blood. This sequence originates from a human donor in a cohort sampled during active COVID-19. Here the CDR3 reads CASSEYKLRTGVYEQYF. The CDR3 DNA sequence: TGTGCCAGCAGTGAATATAAGCTAAGGACAGGGGTTTACGAGCAGTACTTC.